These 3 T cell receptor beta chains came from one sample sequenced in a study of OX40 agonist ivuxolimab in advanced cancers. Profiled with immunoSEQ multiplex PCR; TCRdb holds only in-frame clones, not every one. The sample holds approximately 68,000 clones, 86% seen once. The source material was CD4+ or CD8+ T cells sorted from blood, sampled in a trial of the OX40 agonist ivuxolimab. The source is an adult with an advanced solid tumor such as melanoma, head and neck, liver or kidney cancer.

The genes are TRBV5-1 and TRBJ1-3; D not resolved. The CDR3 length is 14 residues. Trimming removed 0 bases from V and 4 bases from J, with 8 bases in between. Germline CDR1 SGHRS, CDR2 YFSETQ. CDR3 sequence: CASSLAGRGNTIYF. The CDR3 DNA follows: TGCGCCAGCAGCTTGGCGGGAAGAGGAAACACCATATATTTT.

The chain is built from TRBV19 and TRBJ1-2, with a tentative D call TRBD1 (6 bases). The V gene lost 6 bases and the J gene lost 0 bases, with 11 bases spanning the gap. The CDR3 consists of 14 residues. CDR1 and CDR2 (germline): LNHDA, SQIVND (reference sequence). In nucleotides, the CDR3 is TGTGCCAGTAGCCTGACAGGCTCTAACTATGGCTACACCTTC. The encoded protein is CASSLTGSNYGYTF.

CDR3 residues: CASSTGTGKETQYF. The CDR3, as DNA: TGTGCCAGCAGTACCGGGACAGGGAAAGAGACCCAGTACTTC. J is TRBJ2-5 and V is TRBV28; 9 positions match TRBD1. This CDR3 region has 14 residues. Germline V gene lookup returns CDR1 MDHEN and CDR2 SYDVKM. V shed 5 bases, J shed 3 bases, and the junction held 4 bases outside the gene matches.